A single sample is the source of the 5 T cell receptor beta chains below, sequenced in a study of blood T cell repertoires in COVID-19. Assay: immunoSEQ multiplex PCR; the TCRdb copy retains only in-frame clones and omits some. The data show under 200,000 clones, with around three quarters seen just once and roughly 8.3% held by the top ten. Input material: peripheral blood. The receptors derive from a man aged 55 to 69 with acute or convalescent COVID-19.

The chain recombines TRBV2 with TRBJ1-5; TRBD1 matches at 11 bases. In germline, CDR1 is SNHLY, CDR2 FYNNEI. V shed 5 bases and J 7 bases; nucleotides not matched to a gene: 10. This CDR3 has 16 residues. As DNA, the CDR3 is TGTGCCAGCAGTTTTAGGACAGGGGGCGGACAGCAGCCCCAGCATTTT. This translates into CASSFRTGGGQQPQHF.

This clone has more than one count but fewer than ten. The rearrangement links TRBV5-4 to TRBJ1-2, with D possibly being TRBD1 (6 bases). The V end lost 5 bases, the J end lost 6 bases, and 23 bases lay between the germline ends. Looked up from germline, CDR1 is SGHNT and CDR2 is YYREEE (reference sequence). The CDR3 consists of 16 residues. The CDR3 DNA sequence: TGTGCCAGCAGTTCCGGGACATCCTCCCTTTACGATGGCTACACCTTC. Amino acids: CASSSGTSSLYDGYTF.

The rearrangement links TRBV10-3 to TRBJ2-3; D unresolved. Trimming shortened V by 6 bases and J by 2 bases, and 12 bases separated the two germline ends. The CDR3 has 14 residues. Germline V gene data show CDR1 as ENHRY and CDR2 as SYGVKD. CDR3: CAISPSADTDTQYF. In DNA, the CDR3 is TGTGCCATCAGCCCATCTGCGGACACAGATACGCAGTATTTT.

CDR3 DNA: TGTGCCAGCAGTCCACAGGGGGCGGAAGGCTACACCTTC. Its translation is CASSPQGAEGYTF. The rearrangement joins TRBV11-2 to TRBJ1-2; 9 bases are shared with TRBD1. The V segment lost 6 bases and the J segment 8 bases; nucleotides outside the gene matches: 7. The germline V gene has CDR1 SGHAT and CDR2 FQNNGV. This CDR3 has 13 residues. Filled out from reference TRBV11-2 and TRBJ1-2, the complete variable domain reads EAGVAQSPRYKIIEKRQSVAFWCNPISGHATLYWYQQILGQGPKLLIQFQNNGVVDDSQLPKDRFSAERLKGVDSTLKIQPAKLEDSAVYLCASSPQGAEGYTFGSGTRLTVV.

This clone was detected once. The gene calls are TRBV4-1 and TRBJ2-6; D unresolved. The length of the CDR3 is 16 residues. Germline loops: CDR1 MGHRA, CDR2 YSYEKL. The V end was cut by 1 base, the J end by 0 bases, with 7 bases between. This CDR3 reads CASSQVWSSGANVLTF. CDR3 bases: TGCGCCAGCAGCCAAGTGTGGAGCTCTGGGGCCAACGTCCTGACTTTC.